This record looks at one T cell receptor (beta chain) sequence and its context. The antigen is unknown. Unique molecular identifiers were present in the TCR beta cDNA libraries. Roughly 0.5 million cDNA molecules were obtained from roughly 1 to 10 million T cells. Each CDR3 protein is one row after TCRdb ran MiXCR on the PCR reads. The repertoire holds hundreds of thousands of distinct CDR3 sequences, with nearly 45% as singletons. This sample was taken from a study of post-analysis software for immune sequencing data. Study conclusions and caveats: Compared with controls, patients had more of about 5 TRBV segments, including TRBV5-6, TRBV5-1 and TRBV20-1. Normalized Chao1 diversity in multiple sclerosis patients fell significantly below that of controls.

In germline, CDR1 is SNHLY, CDR2 FYNNEI. This CDR3 contains 14 residues. Germline trimming cut 4 bases from V and 4 bases from J; bases unmatched to any gene: 5. The sample consisted of blood. This sequence was found in a girl between 10 and 17 years old with multiple sclerosis. This chain links TRBV2 with TRBJ2-5; 8 nucleotides match TRBD1. CDR3 sequence: CASSVFRGRETQYF. Here the CDR3 DNA reads TGTGCCAGCAGTGTGTTCAGGGGGCGAGAGACCCAGTACTTC.